The rows below give T cell receptor beta chains drawn from one sample of a study of spatial heterogeneity in lung cancer. Using its own MiXCR run on the 5' RACE reads, TCRdb lists one record per CDR3 protein. Of over 10,000 distinct CDR3 sequences in the sample, 3% to 4% were seen once. The sample consisted of lung tumor tissue, taken at surgery. Receptors originate from a male donor with early-stage non-small cell lung cancer. Each CDR3 is given with its conserved first and last residue. A D gene is named only where the DNA matches it firmly. For some rows the clone size is stated as once, few or many, or as a class when expanded; others skip it.

v_call: TRBV6-1
j_call: TRBJ1-5
clone_size: many
d_call: -
cdr3_aa: CASSEGGINQPQHF
cdr3_nt: TGTGCCAGCAGTGAAGGGGGGATAAATCAGCCCCAGCATTTT

v_call: TRBV28
j_call: TRBJ2-5
clone_size: many
d_call: -
cdr3_aa: CASSLGGHFQETQYF
cdr3_nt: TGTGCCAGCAGTTTAGGAGGACACTTCCAAGAGACCCAGTACTTC

v_call: TRBV5-8
j_call: TRBJ2-7
clone_size: medium-sized
d_call: TRBD1
cdr3_aa: CASKTTGVVSYEQYF
cdr3_nt: TGTGCCAGCAAAACCACAGGGGTGGTCTCCTACGAGCAGTACTTC

v_call: TRBV6-2/TRBV6-3
j_call: TRBJ2-4
clone_size: many
d_call: -
cdr3_aa: CASTPTRSVDIQYF
cdr3_nt: TGTGCCAGCACCCCGACTAGGAGTGTGGACATTCAGTACTTC

v_call: TRBV6-4
j_call: TRBJ2-3
clone_size: medium-sized
d_call: TRBD2
cdr3_aa: CASSDGRGETDTQYF
cdr3_nt: TGTGCCAGCAGTGACGGGCGGGGGGAGACCGATACGCAGTATTTT

v_call: TRBV2
j_call: TRBJ2-1
clone_size: medium-sized
d_call: -
cdr3_aa: CASREDGDEQFF
cdr3_nt: TGTGCCAGCAGAGAGGACGGCGATGAGCAGTTCTTC

v_call: TRBV12-3/TRBV12-4
j_call: TRBJ1-6
clone_size: many
d_call: -
cdr3_aa: CASSLAGSRGSPLHF
cdr3_nt: TGTGCCAGCAGTTTAGCCGGGTCAAGGGGTTCACCCCTCCACTTT

v_call: TRBV7-8
j_call: TRBJ2-6
clone_size: many
d_call: -
cdr3_aa: CASSLGNSGANVLTF
cdr3_nt: TGTGCCAGCAGCTTAGGCAACTCTGGGGCCAACGTCCTGACTTTC

v_call: TRBV9
j_call: TRBJ1-4
clone_size: many
d_call: -
cdr3_aa: CASSGILGEKLFF
cdr3_nt: TGTGCCAGCAGCGGGATCCTCGGGGAAAAACTGTTTTTT

v_call: TRBV7-9
j_call: TRBJ1-6
clone_size: medium-sized
d_call: -
cdr3_aa: CASSLSSYNSPLHF
cdr3_nt: TGTGCCAGCAGTCTAAGCTCCTATAATTCACCCCTCCACTTT

v_call: TRBV7-2
j_call: TRBJ2-1
clone_size: medium-sized
d_call: -
cdr3_aa: CASSLVATRSNEQFF
cdr3_nt: TGTGCCAGCAGCTTAGTCGCGACAAGGAGCAATGAGCAGTTCTTC

v_call: TRBV2
j_call: TRBJ1-5
clone_size: medium-sized
d_call: -
cdr3_aa: CASSDRSSNQPQHF
cdr3_nt: TGTGCCAGCAGTGACAGGAGTAGCAATCAGCCCCAGCATTTT

v_call: TRBV5-4
j_call: TRBJ2-1
clone_size: many
d_call: -
cdr3_aa: CASGGLDYNNEQFF
cdr3_nt: TGTGCCAGCGGGGGGCTGGACTATAACAATGAGCAGTTCTTC

v_call: TRBV6-6
j_call: TRBJ1-1
clone_size: many
d_call: -
cdr3_aa: CASSYSNRAGMNTEAFF
cdr3_nt: TGTGCCAGCAGTTACTCGAACCGGGCAGGGATGAACACTGAAGCTTTCTTT

v_call: TRBV10-3
j_call: TRBJ1-5
clone_size: many
d_call: TRBD1
cdr3_aa: CAIRDRVNQPQHF
cdr3_nt: TGTGCCATCAGGGACAGGGTGAATCAGCCCCAGCATTTT

v_call: TRBV15
j_call: TRBJ2-2
clone_size: many
d_call: -
cdr3_aa: CATSRDQHNTGELFF
cdr3_nt: TGTGCCACCAGCAGAGATCAGCATAACACCGGGGAGCTGTTTTTT

v_call: TRBV14
j_call: TRBJ1-6
clone_size: many
d_call: -
cdr3_aa: CASSMWTSEGSPLHF
cdr3_nt: TGTGCCAGCAGCATGTGGACGTCGGAAGGTTCACCCCTCCACTTT

v_call: TRBV7-2
j_call: TRBJ2-7
clone_size: many
d_call: TRBD1
cdr3_aa: CASSYPLTGTGSYEQYF
cdr3_nt: TGTGCCAGCAGCTATCCCCTTACCGGGACAGGGTCCTACGAGCAGTACTTC

v_call: TRBV12-3/TRBV12-4
j_call: TRBJ1-1
clone_size: many
d_call: -
cdr3_aa: CASSVGPNTEAFF
cdr3_nt: TGTGCCAGCAGTGTGGGACCGAACACTGAAGCTTTCTTT

v_call: TRBV27
j_call: TRBJ2-7
clone_size: many
d_call: -
cdr3_aa: CASSPYEQYF
cdr3_nt: TGTGCCAGCAGTCCCTACGAGCAGTACTTC

v_call: TRBV7-9
j_call: TRBJ2-7
clone_size: many
d_call: -
cdr3_aa: CASSLDKGPYEQYF
cdr3_nt: TGTGCCAGCAGCTTAGATAAGGGACCCTACGAGCAGTACTTC

v_call: TRBV3-1
j_call: TRBJ1-1
clone_size: many
d_call: -
cdr3_aa: CASSQGRKETEAFF
cdr3_nt: TGTGCCAGCAGCCAAGGTCGTAAGGAGACTGAAGCTTTCTTT

v_call: TRBV5-5
j_call: TRBJ2-1
clone_size: few
d_call: -
cdr3_aa: CASSLGEYNEQFF
cdr3_nt: TGTGCCAGCAGCCTAGGGGAATACAATGAGCAGTTCTTC

v_call: TRBV6-5
j_call: TRBJ1-4
clone_size: many
d_call: TRBD1
cdr3_aa: CASSRDSTISTNEKLFF
cdr3_nt: TGTGCCAGCAGCAGGGACAGTACAATTTCAACTAATGAAAAACTGTTTTTT

v_call: TRBV12-3/TRBV12-4
j_call: TRBJ2-7
clone_size: many
d_call: TRBD2
cdr3_aa: CASSFGLAGVGEQYF
cdr3_nt: TGTGCCAGCAGTTTCGGCCTGGCGGGGGTCGGCGAGCAGTACTTC

v_call: TRBV5-4
j_call: TRBJ2-5
clone_size: few
d_call: -
cdr3_aa: CASSLGPEETQYF
cdr3_nt: TGTGCCAGCAGCCTGGGACCCGAAGAGACCCAGTACTTC

v_call: TRBV27
j_call: TRBJ2-7
clone_size: many
d_call: TRBD2
cdr3_aa: CASSSGLASSYEQYF
cdr3_nt: TGTGCCAGCAGTTCCGGACTAGCCAGCTCCTACGAGCAGTACTTC

v_call: TRBV18
j_call: TRBJ1-1
clone_size: many
d_call: TRBD1
cdr3_aa: CASSERTGGNTEAFF
cdr3_nt: TGTGCCAGCTCAGAAAGGACAGGGGGAAACACTGAAGCTTTCTTT

v_call: TRBV4-2
j_call: TRBJ1-2
clone_size: medium-sized
d_call: -
cdr3_aa: CASSLDGNYGYTF
cdr3_nt: TGTGCCAGCAGCCTTGATGGAAACTATGGCTACACCTTC

v_call: TRBV19
j_call: TRBJ1-5
clone_size: many
d_call: -
cdr3_aa: CASSPGALSGGQPQHF
cdr3_nt: TGTGCCAGTAGTCCTGGGGCATTAAGTGGTGGTCAGCCCCAGCATTTT

v_call: TRBV3-1
j_call: TRBJ2-3
clone_size: medium-sized
d_call: -
cdr3_aa: CASSQGTFGADTQYF
cdr3_nt: -

v_call: TRBV7-2
j_call: TRBJ2-3
clone_size: many
d_call: TRBD2
cdr3_aa: CASSFRLAGPGTDTQYF
cdr3_nt: TGTGCCAGCAGCTTCAGACTAGCGGGGCCAGGCACAGATACGCAGTATTTT

v_call: TRBV6-1
j_call: TRBJ2-7
clone_size: many
d_call: -
cdr3_aa: CASSLGAPRYEQYF
cdr3_nt: TGTGCCAGCAGTCTAGGGGCACCCCGCTACGAGCAGTACTTC

v_call: TRBV9
j_call: TRBJ2-2
clone_size: many
d_call: TRBD1
cdr3_aa: CASSMGQGTGELFF
cdr3_nt: TGTGCCAGCAGCATGGGACAGGGTACCGGGGAGCTGTTTTTT

v_call: TRBV7-8
j_call: TRBJ2-1
clone_size: many
d_call: TRBD2
cdr3_aa: CASSSRYGIERGPRSSYNEQFF
cdr3_nt: TGTGCCAGCAGCTCCCGATACGGGATTGAGCGGGGGCCAAGGAGCTCCTACAATGAGCAGTTCTTC

v_call: TRBV20-1
j_call: TRBJ2-7
clone_size: many
d_call: -
cdr3_aa: CSAAGTGSSYEQYF
cdr3_nt: TGCAGTGCCGCCGGGACTGGTAGCTCCTACGAGCAGTACTTC

v_call: TRBV14
j_call: TRBJ2-7
clone_size: medium-sized
d_call: TRBD2
cdr3_aa: CASSFGAGGPYEQYF
cdr3_nt: TGTGCCAGCAGTTTCGGAGCGGGGGGGCCCTACGAGCAGTACTTC

v_call: TRBV18
j_call: TRBJ2-3
clone_size: -
d_call: -
cdr3_aa: CASSPQRGGDQPQYF
cdr3_nt: TGTGCCAGCTCACCACAAAGAGGGGGGGATCAGCCCCAGTATTTT

v_call: TRBV6-5
j_call: TRBJ2-6
clone_size: -
d_call: -
cdr3_aa: CASSPFTGPRPSSGANVLTF
cdr3_nt: TGTGCCAGCAGTCCGTTTACAGGGCCCCGTCCGAGCTCTGGGGCCAACGTCCTGACTTTC

v_call: TRBV10-3
j_call: TRBJ2-1
clone_size: many
d_call: -
cdr3_aa: CAISVGGGRYNEQFF
cdr3_nt: TGTGCCATCAGTGTTGGGGGGGGGCGCTACAATGAGCAGTTCTTC

v_call: TRBV9
j_call: TRBJ2-1
clone_size: many
d_call: TRBD1
cdr3_aa: CASSETITGANEQFF
cdr3_nt: TGTGCCAGCAGCGAAACGATTACAGGGGCCAATGAGCAGTTCTTC

v_call: TRBV7-9
j_call: TRBJ2-3
clone_size: many
d_call: -
cdr3_aa: CASSLWGRSGTDTQYF
cdr3_nt: TGTGCCAGCAGCTTATGGGGGAGGTCCGGCACAGATACGCAGTATTTT

v_call: TRBV4-1
j_call: TRBJ2-2
clone_size: many
d_call: -
cdr3_aa: CASSQGPSSLQNTGELFF
cdr3_nt: TGCGCCAGCAGCCAAGGTCCCTCGTCTCTGCAGAACACCGGGGAGCTGTTTTTT